Given below is one TCR beta chain in context. Germline CDR1 is MNHEY and CDR2 is SVGAGI. Unmatched junction bases numbered 6, after V lost 5 bases and J lost 2 bases. The CDR3 is 14 residues long. These data belong to a study of T cells in narcolepsy. TCRdb keeps only in-frame clones here, not all; method: immunoSEQ multiplex PCR. Here the sample spans about 22,000 clones, over 70% being singletons. The sample taken for sequencing was memory (CD45RA-) CD4+ T cells from blood. This clonotype was obtained from a human donor in good health. The genes are TRBV6-5 and TRBJ2-7; 7 bases map to TRBD2. Here the CDR3 reads CASSVERGAYEQYF. For the CDR3, the DNA is TGTGCCAGCAGTGTTGAACGGGGGGCCTACGAGCAGTACTTC.